These T cell receptor beta chains were read from a single sample in a study of a mutant IDH1 vaccine in newly diagnosed glioma. Their antigen targets remain unknown. Produced via immunoSEQ multiplex PCR; TCRdb's table is partial and in-frame only. The sample has 70,000 to 100,000 clones; roughly nine tenths are singletons. The starting material was PBMCs, obtained from a glioma patient whose treatment included an IDH1 peptide vaccine. The source of these receptors is a woman between 45 and 65 years old with glioma. The conserved cysteine and the conserved F or W are not part of the CDR3 here.

v_call	j_call	cdr3_aa
TRBV6-5	TRBJ2-1	ASSLDRGYYNEQF
TRBV10-3	TRBJ1-4	AISSQTGVNEKLF
TRBV28	TRBJ2-1	ASSPPGRYNEQF
TRBV6-5	TRBJ2-1	ASSYRLAGESEQF
TRBV10-2	TRBJ1-2	ASSESLRGIDGYT
TRBV5-1	TRBJ2-3	ASRAERTDTQY
TRBV6-6	TRBJ2-3	ASSPPGGRGDTQY
TRBV11-3	TRBJ1-5	ASRIHPTGRNQPQH
TRBV29-1	TRBJ2-2	SVEFGPTRTGELF
TRBV11-2	TRBJ2-5	ASSLGWTSGSLIQETQY
TRBV7-2	TRBJ2-7	ASSDQGPEQY
TRBV7-8	TRBJ1-2	ASSWEAINYGYT
TRBV9	TRBJ1-1	ASSEPRGTGAPYTEAF
TRBV2	TRBJ2-7	ASRTGTPWGEQY
TRBV9	TRBJ2-2	ASSVRQGAVGELF
TRBV19	TRBJ2-1	ATSYGVYNEQF
TRBV6-5	TRBJ1-4	ASTPVSGEKLF
TRBV9	TRBJ2-2	ASSVANRGPPLAAGELF
TRBV29-1	TRBJ2-5	SCGRGAAETQY
TRBV29-1	TRBJ1-2	SVATGDRGLGYT
TRBV19	TRBJ2-2	ASSGTSGRTAGELF
TRBV5-4	TRBJ2-2	ASSLSQKITGELF
TRBV7-9	TRBJ1-4	ASSFQGGNEKLF
TRBV5-4	TRBJ2-2	ASSSDRGRTGELF
TRBV18	TRBJ2-7	ASSPGTSSYEQY
TRBV5-8	TRBJ1-2	ASSLVAGWGSGYT
TRBV4-1	TRBJ2-2	ASRWTSAEGYTGELF
TRBV6-6	TRBJ2-3	ASSPGDTQY
TRBV12-5	TRBJ2-7	ASGLVREEQY
TRBV5-1	TRBJ2-7	ASSLIGYEQY
TRBV11-2	TRBJ2-3	ASSLAGSTDTQY
TRBV14	TRBJ2-7	ASSHNQVKGVGEQY
TRBV6-1	TRBJ2-5	ASSERRGQETQY
TRBV10-3	TRBJ1-1	AISEMQGSEAF
TRBV19	TRBJ2-1	ASSIRTRSYNEQF
TRBV10-3	TRBJ2-7	AISEGRAGGRVDEQY